This is a list of T cell receptor beta chains from one sample in a study of blood T cell repertoires in COVID-19. Sequenced by immunoSEQ multiplex PCR; TCRdb stores in-frame clones only, minus some. Of approximately 160,000 clones in the sample, roughly 88% were seen once. Sequenced: peripheral blood. Receptors were obtained from a woman aged 55-70 years with acute or convalescent COVID-19. Each CDR3 is given with its conserved first and last residue. D genes are given only for firm matches. The size of a clone is reported for some rows only, either as once, few or many, or as a class for expanded clones.

clone_size: once; d_call: TRBD2; j_call: TRBJ2-3; v_call: TRBV9; cdr3_aa: CASSPTSGGGLTDTQYF; cdr3_nt: TGTGCCAGCAGCCCTACTAGCGGGGGGGGACTCACAGATACGCAGTATTTT
clone_size: .; d_call: .; j_call: TRBJ2-1; v_call: TRBV9; cdr3_aa: CASSVTGVNEQFF; cdr3_nt: TGTGCCAGCAGCGTAACGGGGGTGAATGAGCAGTTCTTC
clone_size: .; d_call: TRBD1; j_call: TRBJ1-2; v_call: TRBV6-5; cdr3_aa: CASSPTTGNYGYTF; cdr3_nt: TGTGCCAGCAGTCCTACGACAGGGAACTATGGCTACACCTTC
clone_size: once; d_call: TRBD1; j_call: TRBJ1-2; v_call: TRBV7-2; cdr3_aa: CASSPGTGGYGYTF; cdr3_nt: TGTGCCAGCAGCCCGGGGACAGGCGGCTATGGCTACACCTTC
clone_size: once; d_call: TRBD2; j_call: TRBJ2-5; v_call: TRBV5-1; cdr3_aa: CASSFLIAGSQETQYF; cdr3_nt: TGCGCCAGCAGCTTCCTTATAGCGGGGAGCCAAGAGACCCAGTACTTC
clone_size: .; d_call: .; j_call: TRBJ1-5; v_call: TRBV21-1; cdr3_aa: CASSSAGGSHQPQHF; cdr3_nt: TGTGCCAGCAGCAGTGCCGGAGGGTCCCATCAGCCCCAGCATTTT
clone_size: .; d_call: .; j_call: TRBJ1-5; v_call: TRBV18; cdr3_aa: CASSPTGLGNQPQHF; cdr3_nt: TGTGCCAGCTCACCCACAGGGCTGGGGAATCAGCCCCAGCATTTT
clone_size: .; d_call: .; j_call: TRBJ1-6; v_call: TRBV2; cdr3_aa: CASTADNNSPLHF; cdr3_nt: TGTGCCAGCACCGCCGACAATAATTCACCCCTCCACTTT
clone_size: .; d_call: TRBD1; j_call: TRBJ2-7; v_call: TRBV19; cdr3_aa: CASSIGTGLSYEQYF; cdr3_nt: TGTGCCAGTAGTATAGGGACAGGTCTCTCCTACGAGCAGTACTTC
clone_size: .; d_call: .; j_call: TRBJ2-7; v_call: TRBV19; cdr3_aa: CASSAWTAESGDEQYF; cdr3_nt: TGTGCCAGTAGTGCCTGGACGGCGGAGTCAGGGGACGAGCAGTACTTC
clone_size: .; d_call: .; j_call: TRBJ1-3; v_call: TRBV4-3; cdr3_aa: CASSQVEGDTIYF; cdr3_nt: TGCGCCAGCAGCCAAGTTGAGGGGGACACCATATATTTT
clone_size: .; d_call: .; j_call: TRBJ2-1; v_call: TRBV4-3; cdr3_aa: CASSQDAGAYNEQFF; cdr3_nt: TGCGCCAGCAGCCAAGACGCAGGTGCCTACAATGAGCAGTTCTTC
clone_size: .; d_call: TRBD1; j_call: TRBJ2-7; v_call: TRBV4-2; cdr3_aa: CASSQQTGGYYEQYF; cdr3_nt: TGTGCCAGCAGCCAGCAGACAGGGGGCTACTACGAGCAGTACTTC